Listed here are 22 T cell receptor beta chains from one sample, sequenced in a study of radiation and T cells in renal cell carcinoma. Indicated time point: blood 2 weeks post-SBRT. Treatment indicated: 15 Gy SBRT to primary tumor, nephrectomy 4 weeks later. Only in-frame clones appear in the TCRdb table, and some are missing; sequencing was by immunoSEQ multiplex PCR. The repertoire holds some 120,000 clones, with approximately 80% as singletons. This material consisted of blood, taken from a patient whose treatment included radiotherapy and nephrectomy. The receptors originated from a woman aged 55-70 years with renal cell carcinoma.

This clone was seen only a few times. The chain uses TRBV6-6 and TRBJ2-7; D is unresolved. This CDR3 region has 13 residues. V was clipped by 5 bases and J by 5 bases, with 13 bases between them. The V gene's germline CDR1 is MNHNY and CDR2 SVGAGI (reference sequence). The chain's CDR3 is CASSPGISHEQYF. The CDR3 DNA sequence: TGTGCCAGCAGTCCCGGTATAAGCCACGAGCAGTACTTC.

V and J are TRBV5-1 and TRBJ1-3; D possibly corresponds to TRBD1 (5 bases). The CDR3 spans 16 residues. Germline V gene sequence: CDR1 SGHRS, CDR2 YFSETQ. V lost 0 bases and J lost 0, with 10 bases in between. The CDR3 bases are TGCGCCAGCAGCTTGGTGGGGCGTCTCTCTGGAAACACCATATATTTT. Translating gives CASSLVGRLSGNTIYF.

The rearrangement uses TRBV30 and TRBJ2-5; D may match TRBD1 or TRBD2 (6 bases each). This CDR3 comprises 12 residues. Trimming stripped 0 bases from V and 7 bases from J, with 9 bases between. CDR1 is GTSNPN and CDR2 is SVGIG in the germline V gene (reference sequence). This CDR3 is CAWSVEGGTQYF. CDR3 DNA sequence: TGTGCCTGGAGTGTAGAGGGGGGGACCCAGTACTTC.

The chain is built from TRBV6-6 and TRBJ2-1; 10 positions agree with TRBD2. Germline CDR1 and CDR2: MNHNY and SVGAGI (reference sequence). V lost 6 bases, J lost 6 bases, and 5 bases stayed unmatched. The length of the CDR3 is 14 residues. The CDR3 nucleotides are TGTGCCAGCAGAACCGGGACTAGCGCCAATGAGCAGTTCTTC. It specifies CASRTGTSANEQFF.

The rearrangement links TRBV19 to TRBJ2-6; TRBD2 is a possible D gene (5 bases). Trimming shortened V by 5 bases and J by 1 base, and 9 bases separated the two germline ends. CDR3 size: 15 residues. Germline CDR1 reads LNHDA; CDR2 reads SQIVND (reference sequence). The CDR3 bases are TGTGCCAGTAGTTATCGGGGTTCTGGGGCCAACGTCCTGACTTTC. Its protein product is CASSYRGSGANVLTF. Complete variable domain (other parts from reference TRBV19 and TRBJ2-6): DGGITQSPKYLFRKEGQNVTLSCEQNLNHDAMYWYRQDPGQGLRLIYYSQIVNDFQKGDIAEGYSVSREKKESFPLTVTSAQKNPTAFYLCASSYRGSGANVLTFGAGSRLTVL.

In its sample, this clone was seen once. The rearrangement joins TRBV7-9 to TRBJ1-1; the D gene is possibly TRBD1 (5 bases). V lost 5 bases to trimming and J lost 1 base, with 14 bases between them. The germline gives CDR1 SEHNR, CDR2 FQNEAQ (reference sequence). This CDR3 region has 15 residues. The CDR3 protein is CASSQTGNPNTEAFF. In DNA form, the CDR3 reads TGTGCCAGCAGCCAAACAGGCAATCCGAACACTGAAGCTTTCTTT.

A word on this clone: In the same sample, other DNA sequences code for this CDR3. The J gene is TRBJ1-3, the V gene TRBV7-9; D might be TRBD1 (5 bases). V gave up 2 bases and J gave up 2 bases, with 10 bases separating them. Germline CDR1 and CDR2: SEHNR and FQNEAQ (reference sequence). This CDR3 has 15 residues. The CDR3 is CASSLLGGAGNTIYF. The CDR3 DNA reads as TGTGCCAGCAGCTTACTGGGGGGAGCTGGAAACACCATATATTTT.

This chain links TRBV5-8 with TRBJ1-3; D not certain. Germline assignment: CDR1 SGHTS and CDR2 YDEGEE. Trimming pared 1 base from V and 0 bases from J, leaving 5 bases between. The CDR3 runs 14 residues. In DNA, the CDR3 is TGTGCCAGCAGCTTGTCTCACTCTGGAAACACCATATATTTT. This gives the protein CASSLSHSGNTIYF.

The chain carries TRBV15 and TRBJ1-2; D may be TRBD1 (5 bases). The CDR3 is 13 residues long. In germline, CDR1 is LNHNV, CDR2 YYDKDF (reference sequence). V lost 9 bases, J lost 2 bases, and 13 bases lay in between. CDR3 amino acids: CATGVATNYGYTF. CDR3 coding DNA: TGTGCCACGGGGGTAGCGACAAACTATGGCTACACCTTC.

The CDR3 DNA reads as TGTGCCAGTAGTATAGTTAAGAACACTGAAGCTTTCTTT. Encoded protein: CASSIVKNTEAFF. The chain couples TRBV19 to TRBJ1-1; D is uncertain. This CDR3 region has 13 residues. The V end was cut by 1 base, the J end by 1 base, with 4 bases between. Germline CDR1 LNHDA, CDR2 SQIVND (reference sequence).

The chain has TRBV28 and TRBJ1-4; D might be TRBD1 (5 bases). The V end was cut by 6 bases, the J end by 6 bases, with 17 bases between. The CDR3 contains 15 residues. CDR1 is MDHEN and CDR2 is SYDVKM in the germline V gene. The DNA of the CDR3 is TGTGCCAGCAGCCCATTATCCAAGGGGTATGAAAAACTGTTTTTT. This codes for CASSPLSKGYEKLFF.

This chain links TRBV10-1 with TRBJ2-1, with D perhaps being TRBD1 or TRBD2 (5 bases each). The CDR3 is made up of 15 amino acids. The V end was cut by 3 bases, the J end by 3 bases, with 12 bases between. CDR1 and CDR2 (germline): WNHNN, SYGVQD (reference sequence). The CDR3 nucleotides are TGCGCCAGCAGTGAATTTATTGGGGGCTACAATGAGCAGTTCTTC. Its protein product is CASSEFIGGYNEQFF.

The chain combines TRBV6-5 with TRBJ2-1, with TRBD1 identical over 7 bases. V lost 5 bases to trimming and J lost 1 base; unmatched junction nucleotides: 2. Germline CDR1 and CDR2: MNHEY and SVGAGI. This CDR3 contains 14 residues. CDR3 DNA sequence: TGTGCCAGCAGTCCAGGGGGATCCTACAATGAGCAGTTCTTC. The encoded protein is CASSPGGSYNEQFF.

This chain uses TRBV18 with TRBJ2-3; 10 bases are a match to TRBD1. Germline V gene data show CDR1 as KGHSH and CDR2 as LQKENI. Trimming cost V 3 bases and J 0 bases; bases outside gene matches: 3. The CDR3 has 16 residues. The CDR3 loop is CASSPRTGGSTDTQYF. The CDR3 nucleotides read TGTGCCAGCTCACCTCGGACAGGGGGAAGCACAGATACGCAGTATTTT.

This clone was detected only a few times. The chain carries TRBV9 and TRBJ1-3; D may be TRBD1 (5 bases). Trimming removed 0 bases from V and 0 bases from J, with 10 bases in between. There are 16 residues in the CDR3. CDR1 SGDLS and CDR2 YYNGEE come from the germline V gene. The CDR3 sequence is CASSVDWDFSGNTIYF. CDR3 nucleotide sequence: TGTGCCAGCAGCGTAGATTGGGACTTCTCTGGAAACACCATATATTTT.

CDR3 nucleotides: TGCAGCGTTATACAGGGAAAGGAAGAGACCCAGTACTTC. This codes for CSVIQGKEETQYF. V and J are TRBV29-1 and TRBJ2-5, with a tentative D call TRBD1 (6 bases). The CDR3 is 13 amino acids. V gave up 5 bases and J gave up 3 bases, with 13 bases separating them. In germline, CDR1 is SQVTM, CDR2 ANQGSEA.

The rearrangement uses TRBV19 and TRBJ1-2; D remains ambiguous. From germline, CDR1 is LNHDA and CDR2 SQIVND (reference sequence). This CDR3 has 12 amino acids. Trimming left V 1 base short and J 5 bases short, with 5 bases between. The CDR3 protein is CASSIVEYGYTF. The DNA of the CDR3 is TGTGCCAGTAGTATAGTTGAGTATGGCTACACCTTC.

The rearrangement uses TRBV28 and TRBJ1-3; D unresolved. CDR1 is MDHEN, CDR2 SYDVKM, per germline. Deletions cut 3 bases from V and 1 base from J, with 4 bases between. This CDR3 is 13 amino acids long. This CDR3 reads CASSFISGNTIYF. CDR3 sequence (DNA): TGTGCCAGCAGTTTCATTTCTGGAAACACCATATATTTT.

This clone has only a few counts. This sequence joins TRBV6-6 and TRBJ1-1; the D gene is possibly TRBD1 (6 bases). The V and J ends lost 8 bases and 1 base respectively, with 14 bases between them. Germline V gene data show CDR1 as MNHNY and CDR2 as SVGAGI (reference sequence). This CDR3 spans 14 amino acids. The CDR3 protein is CASFQSGQNTEAFF. DNA of the CDR3: TGTGCCAGCTTCCAATCGGGACAGAACACTGAAGCTTTCTTT.

This clone was seen a handful of times. CDR3 amino acids: CASSYSDRGLNEQYF. The CDR3 DNA follows: TGTGCCAGCAGTTACTCGGACAGGGGTCTAAACGAGCAGTACTTC. This chain joins TRBV6-5 and TRBJ2-7; 9 bases align to TRBD1. Trimming cost V 0 bases and J 5 bases; bases outside gene matches: 5. This CDR3 comprises 15 residues. Per germline, CDR1 MNHEY and CDR2 SVGAGI.

The rearrangement links TRBV5-4 to TRBJ2-3, with 12 nucleotides matching TRBD2. The CDR3 spans 16 residues. Germline CDR1 SGHNT, CDR2 YYREEE (reference sequence). The V gene end was trimmed by 3 bases and the J gene end by 2 bases; junction bases not matched to a gene: 4. The CDR3 DNA reads as TGTGCCAGCAGCTCCAGACTAGCGGGGGACACAGATACGCAGTATTTT. Protein sequence: CASSSRLAGDTDTQYF.

The genes are TRBV2 and TRBJ2-1; D is perhaps TRBD1 (5 bases). This CDR3 is built from 15 residues. Between the trimmed V and J ends, which lost 5 bases and 0 bases, there was a span of 11 bases. Germline V CDR1 and CDR2: SNHLY, FYNNEI. CDR3 region: CASSTGHGSYNEQFF. CDR3 sequence (DNA): TGTGCCAGCAGTACTGGACACGGCTCCTACAATGAGCAGTTCTTC.